Listed here are 9 T cell receptor beta chains from one sample, sequenced in a study of regulatory T cells in long-lasting Graves disease. According to the study, TCR beta libraries were built with iRepertoire HTBI primers and CDR3-region Arm-PCR. MiXCR, applied by TCRdb to the multiplex PCR reads, yields one record per CDR3 protein. The sample records about 320,000 distinct CDR3 sequences, about a sixth being singletons. Sample time point: newly diagnosed GD, antithyroid drugs for less than 3 months. PBMCs were the source of the RNA used for TCR sequencing. The sequences come from peripheral blood mononuclear cells (PBMCs), collected at new diagnosis, from a patient treated with antithyroid drugs. The receptors were sampled from a female donor with Graves disease.

CDR3 region: CASSLGRGRPQHF. Here the CDR3 DNA reads TGCGCCAGCAGCTTGGGCAGGGGGCGGCCCCAGCATTTT. The chain employs TRBV5-1 and TRBJ1-5, with 8 bases identical to TRBD1. The CDR3 is 13 residues long. V lost 0 bases and J lost 9; bases outside the gene matches: 2. Germline CDR1 SGHRS, CDR2 YFSETQ. The whole variable domain, remainder taken from reference TRBV5-1 and TRBJ1-5, is KAGVTQTPRYLIKTRGQQVTLSCSPISGHRSVSWYQQTPGQGLQFLFEYFSETQRNKGNFPGRFSGRQFSNSRSEMNVSTLELGDSALYLCASSLGRGRPQHFGDGTRLSIL.

This clonotype occurred many times. The chain carries TRBV28 and TRBJ1-2, with a possible D match to TRBD1 (5 bases). The germline gives CDR1 MDHEN, CDR2 SYDVKM. The V gene lost 5 bases and the J gene lost 8 bases, with 15 bases spanning the gap. The CDR3 totals 13 residues. The CDR3 DNA is TGTGCCAGCAGTCCGACCCACCAGGGCGGCTACACCTTC. Translated, it gives CASSPTHQGGYTF.

This clonotype was seen ten or more times. The V gene is TRBV5-6, the J gene TRBJ2-7, with 14 nucleotides matching TRBD2. Germline V gene data show CDR1 as SGHDT and CDR2 as YYEEEE. The CDR3 is 16 residues long. Trimming at V came to 0 bases and at J to 6 bases, leaving 5 bases not matched to a gene. CDR3 protein: CASSLGSGLAGVEQYF. As DNA, the CDR3 is TGTGCCAGCAGCTTGGGGTCGGGACTAGCGGGAGTCGAGCAGTACTTC. The full variable domain, with the rest looked up from reference TRBV5-6 and TRBJ2-7, is DAGVTQSPTHLIKTRGQQVTLRCSPKSGHDTVSWYQQALGQGPQFIFQYYEEEERQRGNFPDRFSGHQFPNYSSELNVNALLLGDSALYLCASSLGSGLAGVEQYFGPGTRLTVT.

The sample holds many counts of this clonotype. The chain combines TRBV2 with TRBJ1-4; D unclear. V was shortened by 8 bases and J by 0 bases, with 10 bases between the two germline ends. The length of the CDR3 is 14 residues. Germline loops: CDR1 SNHLY, CDR2 FYNNEI. The CDR3 DNA is TGTGCCAGCTTTGGAGGGACAACTAATGAAAAACTGTTTTTT. Translated, it gives CASFGGTTNEKLFF. The full variable domain, with the rest looked up from reference TRBV2 and TRBJ1-4, is EPEVTQTPSHQVTQMGQEVILRCVPISNHLYFYWYRQILGQKVEFLVSFYNNEISEKSEIFDDQFSVERPDGSNFTLKIRSTKLEDSAMYFCASFGGTTNEKLFFGSGTQLSVL.

Many counts were recorded for this clonotype. The rearrangement joins TRBV20-1 to TRBJ2-3; TRBD2 agrees at 8 bases. After removal of 3 bases from V and 2 bases from J, the junction contained 4 bases not matched to a gene. The CDR3 is 14 residues long. The germline V gene has CDR1 DFQATT and CDR2 SNEGSKA (reference sequence). The CDR3 sequence: CSARGTRATDTQYF. CDR3 in DNA: TGCAGTGCTAGGGGGACTAGGGCCACAGATACGCAGTATTTT.

This clonotype was counted at least ten times. This chain connects TRBV2 to TRBJ1-5; tentatively, D is TRBD1 (6 bases). This CDR3 region has 14 residues. Trimming left V 5 bases short and J 6 bases short, with 14 bases between. From germline, CDR1 is SNHLY and CDR2 FYNNEI. DNA for the CDR3: TGTGCCAGCAGTAAAGGGGGAAAGTTTCAGCCCCAGCATTTT. This gives the protein CASSKGGKFQPQHF.

This clonotype has at least ten counts. The genes are TRBV28 and TRBJ1-2, with 9 bases that match TRBD1. V was clipped by 8 bases and J by 4 bases; unmatched bases: 2. CDR1 and CDR2 (germline): MDHEN, SYDVKM. The CDR3 contains 12 residues. The CDR3 here is CASLGQGYGYTF. In DNA, the CDR3 is TGTGCCAGCTTGGGACAGGGCTATGGCTACACCTTC.

This clonotype was seen at least ten times. The J gene is TRBJ1-5, the V gene TRBV10-3, with D hard to call. Germline CDR1 reads ENHRY; CDR2 reads SYGVKD. The germline V and J ends were trimmed by 0 bases and 7 bases, with 13 bases remaining between them. This CDR3 region has 15 residues. CDR3 amino acids: CAISESSNLEQPQHF. The CDR3 bases are TGTGCCATCAGTGAGTCCTCAAACCTCGAACAGCCCCAGCATTTT.

This clonotype was detected only a few times. The junction differs from germline at one of its ends, possibly a read error. V usage is TRBV27 and J usage is TRBJ1-6; D is undetermined. This CDR3 spans 15 amino acids. CDR1 and CDR2 (germline): MNHEY, SMNVEV (reference sequence). The CDR3: CAGSPGPAENSPLHF. CDR3 sequence (DNA): TGTGCCGGCAGCCCCGGTCCCGCGGAGAATTCACCCCTCCACTTT.